Below, 18 T cell receptor beta chains from the same sample are listed, as sequenced in a study of T cell changes during pregnancy in multiple sclerosis. Assay: immunoSEQ multiplex PCR; the TCRdb copy retains only in-frame clones and omits some. The sample has about 22,000 clones, approximately 92% seen once. The sample consisted of CD8+ T cells from peripheral blood mononuclear cells, taken in the third trimester of pregnancy. These receptors were obtained from a female donor with multiple sclerosis, enrolled in a pregnancy study.

The chain is built from TRBV7-2 and TRBJ1-1; 7 bases match TRBD1. After removal of 6 bases from V and 12 bases from J, the junction contained 13 bases not matched to a gene. The V gene's germline CDR1 is SGHTA and CDR2 FQGNSA. This CDR3 spans 13 amino acids. This chain's CDR3 is CASSRTGTEFTFF. The CDR3 nucleotides read TGTGCCAGCAGTCGTACCGGGACAGAGTTTACTTTCTTT.

This chain connects TRBV6-1 to TRBJ2-7; 11 bases agree with TRBD1. Germline CDR1 reads MNHNS; CDR2 reads SASEGT. V was clipped by 4 bases and J by 4 bases; unmatched bases: 3. The CDR3 is 14 amino acids. CDR3 region: CASSAGQGAYEQYF. Written as DNA, the CDR3 is TGTGCCAGCAGTGCCGGACAGGGGGCGTACGAGCAGTACTTC.

The V call is TRBV25-1, the J call TRBJ1-1; 9 bases are shared with TRBD1. V gave up 8 bases and J gave up 0 bases; unmatched junction bases: 13. The length of the CDR3 is 17 residues. Germline-derived CDR1 and CDR2 are MGHDK and SYGVNS. This CDR3 is CASGPLQGASVNTEAFF. The CDR3 nucleotides read TGTGCCAGCGGCCCGCTACAGGGGGCGAGCGTGAACACTGAAGCTTTCTTT.

The V gene is TRBV6-1, the J gene TRBJ2-3, with 12 bases identical to TRBD2. The CDR3 has 15 residues. V was clipped by 5 bases and J by 4 bases; unmatched bases: 4. The germline CDR1 and CDR2 sequences are MNHNS and SASEGT. This CDR3 reads CASSSLAGGPDTQYF. The DNA for the CDR3 is TGTGCCAGCAGTTCGCTAGCGGGGGGGCCAGATACGCAGTATTTT.

The chain carries TRBV28 and TRBJ2-7; 10 positions agree with TRBD1. V trimming: 4 bases; J trimming: 5 bases; junction bases outside the gene matches: 5. The length of the CDR3 is 14 residues. CDR1 is MDHEN, CDR2 SYDVKM, per germline. CDR3 loop: CASSYGTGDNEQYF. Here the CDR3 DNA reads TGTGCCAGCAGTTACGGGACAGGGGACAACGAGCAGTACTTC. The whole variable domain, filled in from reference TRBV28 and TRBJ2-7, reads DVKVTQSSRYLVKRTGEKVFLECVQDMDHENMFWYRQDPGLGLRLIYFSYDVKMKEKGDIPEGYSVSREKKERFSLILESASTNQTSMYLCASSYGTGDNEQYFGPGTRLTVT.

The V call is TRBV7-6, the J call TRBJ2-5; 7 bases are shared with TRBD2. This CDR3 comprises 18 residues. J was trimmed by 2 bases and V by 1 base; bases with no gene match: 13. Germline lookup yields CDR1 SGHVS and CDR2 FNYEAQ. CDR3 nucleotides: TGTGCCAGCAGCTTAGTTCCGGGAGGCCCGTCATTACAAGAGACCCAGTACTTC. Translating it yields CASSLVPGGPSLQETQYF.

The V and J genes are TRBV15 and TRBJ2-7; 7 bases are shared with TRBD2. From germline, CDR1 is LNHNV and CDR2 YYDKDF (reference sequence). V lost 5 bases and J lost 4; bases outside the gene matches: 11. This CDR3 has 15 amino acids. CDR3 in DNA: TGTGCCACCAGCCACTCCTTTAGCGGGCCATACGAGCAGTACTTC. Translated: CATSHSFSGPYEQYF.

The rearrangement links TRBV7-6 to TRBJ2-5; 10 bases align to TRBD2. Germline CDR1 is SGHVS and CDR2 is FNYEAQ. J gave up 5 bases and V 1 base, and 10 bases lay outside the gene matches. The CDR3 is 17 residues long. The CDR3 protein is CASSLVPSGSGRETQYF. In DNA form, the CDR3 reads TGTGCCAGCAGCTTAGTGCCTAGCGGGAGTGGTAGGGAGACCCAGTACTTC.

The CDR3 nucleotides are TGTGCCATCCCAAAGAACACCGGGGAGCTGTTTTTT. Amino acids: CAIPKNTGELFF. The V call is TRBV5-4, the J call TRBJ2-2, with unresolved D. Trimming took off 9 bases at V and 1 base at J, with 7 bases between the two ends. The CDR3 is made up of 12 amino acids. From germline, CDR1 is SGHNT and CDR2 YYREEE (reference sequence).

Details on this clone: Compared with germline, one end of the junction differs, possibly owing to a read error. The rearrangement uses TRBV4-2 and TRBJ1-3; 7 bases align to TRBD1. Germline CDR1 reads LGHNA; CDR2 reads YNFKEQ. The CDR3 consists of 17 residues. This CDR3 reads CASSQDRGGIRGNAIYF. CDR3 nucleotides: TGTGCCAGCAGCCAAGATCGAGGGGGCATTCGTGGAAACGCCATATATTTT.

The CDR3 is CASSISGGADEQFF. CDR3 in DNA: TGTGCCAGCAGCATCAGCGGGGGGGCCGATGAGCAGTTCTTC. This chain links TRBV7-2 with TRBJ2-1, with TRBD2 matching 10 bases. The germline V gene has CDR1 SGHTA and CDR2 FQGNSA. V shed 5 bases and J 8 bases; nucleotides not matched to a gene: 6. The CDR3 has 14 residues. The variable domain in full, completed from reference TRBV7-2 and TRBJ2-1, reads GAGVSQSPSNKVTEKGKDVELRCDPISGHTALYWYRQSLGQGLEFLIYFQGNSAPDKSGLPSDRFSAERTGGSVSTLTIQRTQQEDSAVYLCASSISGGADEQFFGPGTRLTVL.

The rearrangement joins TRBV2 to TRBJ2-5, with 7 bases lining up with TRBD2. The CDR3 is 16 residues long. The germline CDR1 and CDR2 sequences are SNHLY and FYNNEI. The V gene end was trimmed by 2 bases and the J gene end by 1 base; junction bases not matched to a gene: 7. The chain's CDR3 is CASSERMTSIQETQYF. CDR3 DNA sequence: TGTGCCAGCAGTGAAAGGATGACTAGCATCCAAGAGACCCAGTACTTC. The full variable domain, in which reference TRBV2 and TRBJ2-5 provide the parts outside the CDR3, is EPEVTQTPSHQVTQMGQEVILRCVPISNHLYFYWYRQILGQKVEFLVSFYNNEISEKSEIFDDQFSVERPDGSNFTLKIRSTKLEDSAMYFCASSERMTSIQETQYFGPGTRLLVL.

V gene TRBV19 combines with J gene TRBJ2-1; 15 bases align to TRBD2. Germline assignment: CDR1 LNHDA and CDR2 SQIVND (reference sequence). Trimming cost V 3 bases and J 5 bases; bases outside gene matches: 11. This CDR3 is 19 amino acids long. As DNA, the CDR3 is TGTGCCAGTAGTATCTCTTACGGGACTAGCGGGAGGTTGAACAATGAGCAGTTCTTC. Translating it yields CASSISYGTSGRLNNEQFF.

This CDR3 reads CASSLKQGDNSPLHF. CDR3 in DNA: TGTGCCAGCAGCTTGAAACAGGGGGATAATTCACCCCTCCACTTT. The chain carries TRBV5-5 and TRBJ1-6; TRBD1 agrees at 8 bases. J gave up 5 bases and V 1 base, and 2 bases lay outside the gene matches. The germline gives CDR1 SGHKS, CDR2 YYEKEE (reference sequence). This CDR3 region has 15 residues.

This chain links TRBV15 with TRBJ2-7; perhaps TRBD2 as D (7 bases). This CDR3 is built from 16 residues. V gave up 1 base and J gave up 3 bases, with 16 bases separating them. Germline V gene lookup returns CDR1 LNHNV and CDR2 YYDKDF (reference sequence). The CDR3 loop is CATSRGQAGTNYEQYF. CDR3 DNA sequence: TGTGCCACCAGCAGAGGACAGGCCGGGACTAACTACGAGCAGTACTTC.

The CDR3 is CASSQGETQYF. The CDR3, as DNA: TGTGCCAGCAGTCAGGGAGAGACCCAGTACTTC. The chain combines TRBV2 with TRBJ2-5; tentative D call: TRBD1 (5 bases). The CDR3 runs to 11 residues. V lost 5 bases, J lost 4 bases, and 5 bases lay in between. CDR1 and CDR2 (germline): SNHLY, FYNNEI.

This chain links TRBV5-4 with TRBJ1-1; the D gene is possibly TRBD1 (6 bases). Trimming removed 9 bases from V and 3 bases from J, with 12 bases in between. The CDR3 length is 12 residues. CDR1 and CDR2 (germline): SGHNT, YYREEE (reference sequence). CDR3 in amino acids: CAIGRTDTEAFF. CDR3 DNA: TGTGCCATAGGGCGGACAGACACTGAAGCTTTCTTT.

The genes are TRBV7-9 and TRBJ2-1; 14 nucleotides line up with TRBD2. This CDR3 region has 19 residues. Per the germline V gene, CDR1 is SEHNR and CDR2 is FQNEAQ (reference sequence). The ends lost 3 bases at V and 4 bases at J; junction bases unmatched: 11. The CDR3 protein is CASSLRTSGGTGLYNEQFF. CDR3 sequence (DNA): TGTGCCAGCAGCTTGAGGACTAGCGGGGGGACGGGACTTTACAATGAGCAGTTCTTC.